The clone carrying this T cell receptor (beta chain) was counted only a few times. Produced via immunoSEQ multiplex PCR; TCRdb's table is partial and in-frame only. Found here are some 99,000 clones, around 78% of them singletons; the top ten hold 15% to 20%. This CDR3 is built from 18 residues. CDR1 and CDR2 from the germline V gene are SEHNR and FQNEAQ (reference sequence). The junction had 18 bases not matched to a gene; V was cut back by 5 bases and J by 6 bases. The sample is drawn from a study of blood T cell repertoires in COVID-19. About the research overall: From the United States, Italy and Spain came samples of acute and convalescent COVID-19.

The chain uses TRBV7-9 and TRBJ2-1, with 8 bases that match TRBD2. Sequencing was carried out using peripheral blood. The source of this sequence is a woman between 55 and 75 years old with acute or convalescent COVID-19. The CDR3 reads CASSLREGQGPSLNEQFF. CDR3 nucleotides: TGTGCCAGCAGCCTACGGGAGGGCCAGGGGCCGTCTCTCAATGAGCAGTTCTTC.